The 17 T cell receptor beta chains reported below all come from one sample, sequenced in a study of T cells after yellow fever vaccination. TCRdb itself ran the 5' RACE reads through MiXCR, one entry per CDR3 protein. Of under 550,000 distinct CDR3 sequences listed, around a fifth are singletons. Sequencing was performed on PBMCs, taken roughly 20 days after the first yellow fever vaccination. These receptors all come from a man aged 18 to 30 who received the YFV17D yellow fever vaccine.

J is TRBJ2-1 and V is TRBV7-8, with 7 bases aligning to TRBD2. The CDR3 is 14 amino acids. The trim removed 3 bases at V and 10 bases at J, leaving 9 bases unmatched. Germline V gene data show CDR1 as SGHVS and CDR2 as FQNEAQ. CDR3 region: CASSFRGGAWEQFF. As DNA, the CDR3 is TGTGCCAGCAGCTTTAGGGGAGGGGCTTGGGAGCAGTTCTTC.

The gene calls are TRBV20-1 and TRBJ2-5, with TRBD1 as a possible D gene (5 bases). Germline loops: CDR1 DFQATT, CDR2 SNEGSKA (reference sequence). The CDR3 is 13 residues long. Trimming removed 4 bases at V and 2 bases at J, with 11 bases between. The CDR3 reads CSATRQNQETQYF. CDR3 nucleotide sequence: TGCAGTGCTACGAGACAGAATCAAGAGACCCAGTACTTC.

This clonotype was seen more than once but under ten times. The chain links TRBV4-1 to TRBJ2-7, with a weak D call TRBD2 (5 bases). In germline, CDR1 is MGHRA, CDR2 YSYEKL. Trimming stripped 1 base from V and 0 bases from J, with 7 bases between. This CDR3 spans 14 amino acids. CDR3 residues: CASSQVATSYEQYV. The CDR3, as DNA: TGCGCCAGCAGCCAAGTAGCGACCTCCTACGAGCAGTACGTC.

The genes are TRBV21-1 and TRBJ2-5. TRBV21-1 represents a pseudogene. This CDR3 has 15 amino acids. The chain's CDR3 is CASSKVASRPETQYF. As DNA, the CDR3 is TGTGCCAGCAGCAAAGTCGCTAGCAGGCCAGAGACCCAGTACTTC.

J is TRBJ1-5 and V is TRBV4-2; D call uncertain. The CDR3 runs to 14 residues. Trimming shortened V by 3 bases and J by 2 bases, and 8 bases separated the two germline ends. The V gene's germline CDR1 is LGHNA and CDR2 YNFKEQ. The CDR3 sequence is CASSQGDGNQPQHF. The CDR3 nucleotides read TGTGCCAGCAGCCAGGGAGACGGCAATCAGCCCCAGCATTTT.

CDR3 DNA sequence: TGTGCCAGCAGCAAAGCGGGGCCTAACAATGAGCAGTTCTTC. Translation gives CASSKAGPNNEQFF. The V call is TRBV2, the J call TRBJ2-1; TRBD2 matches 7 bases. V was pared by 6 bases and J by 5 bases, with 7 bases of the junction left unmatched. The CDR3 spans 14 residues. The V gene's germline CDR1 is SNHLY and CDR2 FYNNEI.

This clonotype showed up just a few times. The chain uses TRBV4-1 and TRBJ2-5; D gene ambiguous. Germline-derived CDR1 and CDR2 are MGHRA and YSYEKL. The CDR3 is made up of 15 amino acids. The germline V and J ends were trimmed by 3 bases and 4 bases, with 15 bases remaining between them. The CDR3 nucleotides read TGCGCCAGCAGCCATCGATCCAAAGTGGGAGAGACCCAGTACTTC. It translates to CASSHRSKVGETQYF.

This clonotype appeared a few times. The genes are TRBV4-3 and TRBJ2-1; D possibly corresponds to TRBD1 (5 bases). Germline V gives CDR1 LGHNA, CDR2 YSLEER. V lost 0 bases and J lost 13, with 13 bases in between. The CDR3 consists of 13 residues. The CDR3: CASSQEHQGPQFF. For the CDR3, the DNA is TGCGCCAGCAGCCAAGAGCATCAGGGCCCCCAGTTCTTC.

This clonotype has just a few counts. The J gene is TRBJ1-1, the V gene TRBV5-6; D uncertain. The length of the CDR3 is 13 residues. Trimming stripped 9 bases from V and 2 bases from J, with 14 bases between. Looked up from germline, CDR1 is SGHDT and CDR2 is YYEEEE. This CDR3 is CAIRRWGNTEAFF. DNA for the CDR3: TGTGCCATCAGACGATGGGGAAACACTGAAGCTTTCTTT.

This clonotype occurred a few times. The chain employs TRBV6-5 and TRBJ1-1; D call uncertain. The CDR3 spans 13 residues. V lost 2 bases, J lost 0 bases, and 4 bases lay in between. Germline V gene data show CDR1 as MNHEY and CDR2 as SVGAGI. The CDR3 loop is CASSYTVNTEAFF. The CDR3 coding sequence is TGTGCCAGCAGTTACACTGTGAACACTGAAGCTTTCTTT.

The gene calls are TRBV25-1 and TRBJ2-1; TRBD2 matches at 10 bases. In germline, CDR1 is MGHDK, CDR2 SYGVNS. The CDR3 is made up of 16 amino acids. V trimming: 1 base; J trimming: 12 bases; junction bases outside the gene matches: 12. The CDR3 here is CASSEWGSGGDEGQFF. CDR3 DNA sequence: TGTGCCAGCAGTGAATGGGGGAGCGGGGGGGACGAGGGGCAGTTCTTC. Using reference TRBV25-1 and TRBJ2-1 for the parts outside the CDR3, the full variable domain is EADIYQTPRYLVIGTGKKITLECSQTMGHDKMYWYQQDPGMELHLIHYSYGVNSTEKGDLSSESTVSRIRTEHFPLTLESARPSHTSQYLCASSEWGSGGDEGQFFGPGTRLTVL.

This clonotype has a handful of counts. The chain links TRBV12-3 or TRBV12-4 to TRBJ2-3; D assignment may be TRBD1 or TRBD2 (6 bases each). V gave up 7 bases and J gave up 2 bases, with 16 bases separating them. The length of the CDR3 is 15 residues. CDR3 bases: TGTGCCAGCACTCCTCCGGGGGCGGACACAGATACGCAGTATTTT. Translation: CASTPPGADTDTQYF.

The chain recombines TRBV11-2 with TRBJ2-7; 8 nucleotides align to TRBD2. V shed 5 bases, J shed 4 bases, and the junction held 7 bases outside the gene matches. The CDR3 totals 14 residues. Germline CDR1 and CDR2: SGHAT and FQNNGV. The CDR3 spells CASSRERGSYEQYV. The CDR3 DNA sequence: TGTGCCAGCAGCCGCGAGCGGGGGTCATACGAGCAGTACGTC.

The chain recombines TRBV12-3 or TRBV12-4 with TRBJ1-1, with D perhaps TRBD1 (5 bases). The CDR3 is 14 residues long. Trimming stripped 3 bases from V and 4 bases from J, with 12 bases between. The CDR3 sequence: CASSFVSGTTEAFF. The DNA of the CDR3 is TGTGCCAGCAGTTTTGTTTCGGGGACCACTGAAGCTTTCTTT.

This clonotype was counted between two and nine times. The junction does not match germline at one end; this may be a read error. This sequence joins TRBV2 and TRBJ2-1, with TRBD2 matching 7 bases. This CDR3 region has 14 residues. Looked up from germline, CDR1 is SNHLY and CDR2 is FYNNEI. The CDR3 region is CASCERTRGSEQFF. Written as DNA, the CDR3 is TGTGCCAGCTGTGAAAGGACTAGAGGTAGTGAGCAGTTCTTC.

This clonotype was picked up a small number of times. This chain connects TRBV14 to TRBJ2-5, with D uncertain. The V gene lost 10 bases and the J gene lost 8 bases, with 23 bases spanning the gap. The CDR3 totals 14 residues. The germline V gene encodes CDR1 SGHDN and CDR2 FVKESK. CDR3 sequence: CATSENRNVPTQYF. The CDR3 nucleotides are TGTGCCACTTCGGAAAACCGGAACGTACCTACCCAGTACTTC. The full variable domain, rest sourced from reference TRBV14 and TRBJ2-5, is EAGVTQFPSHSVIEKGQTVTLRCDPISGHDNLYWYRRVMGKEIKFLLHFVKESKQDESGMPNNRFLAERTGGTYSTLKVQPAELEDSGVYFCATSENRNVPTQYFGPGTRLLVL.

The V gene is TRBV25-1, the J gene TRBJ1-2; D ambiguous. The germline gives CDR1 MGHDK, CDR2 SYGVNS. V shed 4 bases and J shed 7 bases, with 13 bases lying between them. This CDR3 contains 13 residues. The CDR3 spells CASSGRAPGGYTF. CDR3 DNA sequence: TGTGCCAGCAGTGGTAGGGCCCCCGGTGGCTACACCTTC.